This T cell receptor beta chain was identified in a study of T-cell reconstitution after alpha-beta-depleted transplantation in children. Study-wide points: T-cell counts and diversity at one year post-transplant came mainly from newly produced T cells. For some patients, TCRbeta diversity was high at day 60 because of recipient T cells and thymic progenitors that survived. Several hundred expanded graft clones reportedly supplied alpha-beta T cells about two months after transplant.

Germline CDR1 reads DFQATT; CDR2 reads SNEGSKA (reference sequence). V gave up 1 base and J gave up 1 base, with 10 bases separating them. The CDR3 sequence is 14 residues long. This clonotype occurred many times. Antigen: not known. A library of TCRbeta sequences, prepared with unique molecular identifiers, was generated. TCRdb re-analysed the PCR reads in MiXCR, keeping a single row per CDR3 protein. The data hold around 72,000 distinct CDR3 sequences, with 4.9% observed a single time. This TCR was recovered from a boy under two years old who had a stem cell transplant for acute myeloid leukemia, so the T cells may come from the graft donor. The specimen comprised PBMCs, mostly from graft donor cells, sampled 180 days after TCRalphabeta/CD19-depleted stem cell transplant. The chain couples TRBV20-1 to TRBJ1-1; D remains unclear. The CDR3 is CSARGGAGNTEAFF. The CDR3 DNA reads TGCAGTGCTAGAGGTGGAGCAGGGAACACTGAAGCTTTCTTT.